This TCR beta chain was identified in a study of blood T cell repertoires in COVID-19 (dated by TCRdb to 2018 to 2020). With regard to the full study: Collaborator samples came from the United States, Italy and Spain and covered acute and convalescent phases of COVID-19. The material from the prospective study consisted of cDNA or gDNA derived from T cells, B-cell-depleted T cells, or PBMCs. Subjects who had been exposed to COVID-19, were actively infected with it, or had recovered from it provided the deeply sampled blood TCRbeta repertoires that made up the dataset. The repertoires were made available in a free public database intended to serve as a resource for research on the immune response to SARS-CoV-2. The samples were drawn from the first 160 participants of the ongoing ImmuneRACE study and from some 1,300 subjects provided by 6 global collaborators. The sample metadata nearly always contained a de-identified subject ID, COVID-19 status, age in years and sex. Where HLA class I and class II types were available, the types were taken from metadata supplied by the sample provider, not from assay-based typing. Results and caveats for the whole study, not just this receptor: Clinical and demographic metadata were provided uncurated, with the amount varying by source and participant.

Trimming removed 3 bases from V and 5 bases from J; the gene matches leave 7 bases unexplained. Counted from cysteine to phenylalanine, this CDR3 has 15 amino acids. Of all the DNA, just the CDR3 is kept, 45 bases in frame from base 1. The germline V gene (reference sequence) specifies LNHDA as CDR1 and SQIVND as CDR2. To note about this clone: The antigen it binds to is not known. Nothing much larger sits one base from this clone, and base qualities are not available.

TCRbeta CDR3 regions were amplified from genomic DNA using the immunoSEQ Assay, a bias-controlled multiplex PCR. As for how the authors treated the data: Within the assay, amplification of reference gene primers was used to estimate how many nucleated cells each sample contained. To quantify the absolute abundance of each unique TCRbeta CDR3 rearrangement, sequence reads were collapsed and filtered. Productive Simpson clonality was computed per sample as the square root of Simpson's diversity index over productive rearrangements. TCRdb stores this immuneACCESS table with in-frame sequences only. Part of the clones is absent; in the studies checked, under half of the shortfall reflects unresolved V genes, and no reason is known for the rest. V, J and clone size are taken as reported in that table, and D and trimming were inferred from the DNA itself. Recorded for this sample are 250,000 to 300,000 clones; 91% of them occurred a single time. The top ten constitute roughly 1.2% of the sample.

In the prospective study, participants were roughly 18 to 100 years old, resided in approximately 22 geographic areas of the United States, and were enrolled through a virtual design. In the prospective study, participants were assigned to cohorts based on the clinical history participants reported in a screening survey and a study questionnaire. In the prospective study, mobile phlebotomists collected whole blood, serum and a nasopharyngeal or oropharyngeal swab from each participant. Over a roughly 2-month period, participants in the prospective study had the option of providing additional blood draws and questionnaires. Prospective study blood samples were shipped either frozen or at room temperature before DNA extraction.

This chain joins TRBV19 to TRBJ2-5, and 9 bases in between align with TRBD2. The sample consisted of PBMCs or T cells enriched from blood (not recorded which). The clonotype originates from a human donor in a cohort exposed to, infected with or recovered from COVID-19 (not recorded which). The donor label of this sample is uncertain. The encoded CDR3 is CASSIGGTSGETQYF. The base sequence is TGTGCCAGTAGTATCGGCGGTACTAGCGGGGAGACCCAGTACTTC.